Listed here is a single T cell receptor beta chain. Its antigen is undetermined. Using immunoSEQ multiplex PCR, the repertoire was profiled, and TCRdb retains in-frame clones only, with some absent. The table shows roughly 120,000 clones, with around 85% occurring only once. The sample originates from a study of T cell responses to AZD1222 COVID-19 vaccine. General study points: Variant regions that are unmutated are reportedly the target of nearly half of spike-specific TCRs. Dominant CD4 TCR responses targeted spike regions 160-218 and 743-854.

Trimming left V 5 bases short and J 3 bases short, with 14 bases between. Germline V lookup: CDR1 SGHRS, CDR2 YFSETQ. CDR3 size: 15 residues. The sequencing used peripheral blood, collected 28 days after the second AZD1222 dose. This chain links TRBV5-1 with TRBJ2-2; TRBD2 is a possible D gene (5 bases). The receptor's source is an adult who received the AZD1222 COVID-19 vaccine. The CDR3 DNA reads TGCGCCAGCAGGAGGGAGCTATTGGACACCGGGGAGCTGTTTTTT. Its protein is CASRRELLDTGELFF.